A single T cell receptor beta chain is shown here with its context. The sample is drawn from a study of T cell changes during pregnancy in multiple sclerosis. Germline-derived CDR1 and CDR2 are SEHNR and FQNEAQ (reference sequence). Losses at the gene ends were 5 bases for V and 10 bases for J; bases not matched to a gene: 8. This CDR3 is 13 amino acids long. Profiling relied on immunoSEQ multiplex PCR, and the TCRdb table lists in-frame clones only, not all of them. Here the sample spans about 100,000 clones, over 80% being singletons. Sample: peripheral blood, taken after pregnancy. V and J are TRBV7-9 and TRBJ2-1; 7 bases are shared with TRBD2. The source of this sequence is a female donor with multiple sclerosis, enrolled in a pregnancy study. Here the CDR3 DNA reads TGTGCCAGCAGCGATACTAGCGTGGCCGAGCAGTTCTTC. This translates into CASSDTSVAEQFF. Based on the CDR3 plus reference TRBV7-9 and TRBJ2-1, the full variable domain is DTGVSQNPRHKITKRGQNVTFRCDPISEHNRLYWYRQTLGQGPEFLTYFQNEAQLEKSRLLSDRFSAERPKGSFSTLEIQRTEQGDSAMYLCASSDTSVAEQFFGPGTRLTVL.